The 32 T cell receptor beta chains below all came from one sample that was sequenced in a study of cytomegalovirus exposure and HLA in healthy donors. PCR amplification relied on 60 Vbeta primers (plus 13 Jbeta primers). Repertoires were generated with immunoSEQ multiplex PCR, while TCRdb's copy carries only in-frame clones and drops some. The table includes 90,000 to 100,000 clones, over 65% detected once. The source material was PBMCs. These receptors originate from a woman aged 55 to 70 in good health and CMV-seronegative.

This clone was counted a few times. This sequence joins TRBV21-1 and TRBJ2-2; TRBD2, the D gene given by the table, was not confirmed from the DNA. TRBV21-1 is described as a pseudogene. The CDR3 sequence is 9 residues long. The CDR3, as DNA: TGTGCCCCCGGGAGGGAGCTGTTTTTT. Residues: CAPGRELFF.

The chain joins TRBV10-1 to TRBJ2-3; D ambiguous. The length of the CDR3 is 14 residues. The germline V gene encodes CDR1 WNHNN and CDR2 SYGVQD (reference sequence). The V and J ends lost 0 bases and 6 bases respectively, with 10 bases between them. The chain's CDR3 is CASSESTPGDTQYF. In DNA form, the CDR3 reads TGCGCCAGCAGTGAGTCGACCCCGGGTGATACGCAGTATTTT.

In this sample, this clone turned up a few times. The chain joins TRBV18 to TRBJ2-1; 10 bases map to TRBD2. The CDR3 runs to 14 residues. The ends lost 4 bases at V and 7 bases at J; junction bases unmatched: 4. Germline CDR1 reads KGHSH; CDR2 reads LQKENI. The CDR3 coding sequence is TGTGCCAGCTCACTTCAGCGGGAGGGGAATGAGCAGTTCTTC. Protein product: CASSLQREGNEQFF.

The rearrangement links TRBV5-4 to TRBJ1-2; D is unclear. This CDR3 is 12 amino acids long. Trimming took off 4 bases at V and 12 bases at J, with 16 bases between the two ends. Germline CDR1 reads SGHNT; CDR2 reads YYREEE (reference sequence). Here the CDR3 reads CASSPGSSSHTF. In nucleotides, the CDR3 is TGTGCCAGCAGCCCCGGGTCTTCTTCCCACACCTTC.

Here the CDR3 DNA reads TGTGCCAGCAGTTTCGGTGGGGGCGGCACAGATACGCAGTATTTT. It specifies CASSFGGGGTDTQYF. The rearrangement uses TRBV28 and TRBJ2-3; the D gene is possibly TRBD1 (6 bases). The V end was cut by 3 bases, the J end by 1 base, with 11 bases between. Germline V gene sequence: CDR1 MDHEN, CDR2 SYDVKM. CDR3 length: 15 amino acids.

V usage is TRBV9 and J usage is TRBJ1-2; D is undetermined. The CDR3 consists of 15 residues. The ends were cut back, 0 bases at V and 6 bases at J, with 15 bases in the middle. CDR1 SGDLS and CDR2 YYNGEE come from the germline V gene. The DNA of the CDR3 is TGTGCCAGCAGCGTAGGACCAGACCCGCGGGATGGCTACACCTTC. This encodes CASSVGPDPRDGYTF.

J is TRBJ2-1 and V is TRBV19; perhaps TRBD1 as D (5 bases). This CDR3 has 13 amino acids. V was trimmed by 4 bases and J by 5 bases, leaving 9 bases between them. Germline V gene lookup returns CDR1 LNHDA and CDR2 SQIVND (reference sequence). The chain's CDR3 is CASSKDNNNEQFF. Here the CDR3 DNA reads TGTGCCAGTAGTAAGGACAACAACAATGAGCAGTTCTTC.

The chain joins TRBV29-1 to TRBJ1-2; possibly TRBD1 for D (5 bases). The CDR3 runs to 13 residues. CDR1 and CDR2 from the germline V gene are SQVTM and ANQGSEA. Trimming pared 1 base from V and 4 bases from J, leaving 10 bases between. The chain's CDR3 is CSVEVLGVYGYTF. The CDR3, as DNA: TGCAGCGTTGAAGTCTTAGGGGTCTATGGCTACACCTTC.

This sequence joins TRBV6-1 and TRBJ1-1; D is ambiguous. Germline CDR1 MNHNS, CDR2 SASEGT. This CDR3 spans 13 amino acids. Deletions cut 1 base from V and 1 base from J, with 4 bases between. CDR3 in DNA: TGTGCCAGCAGTGAAGGGCAGAACACTGAAGCTTTCTTT. Its translation: CASSEGQNTEAFF.

The chain combines TRBV18 with TRBJ1-1; D unclear. V lost 3 bases and J 6 bases, leaving 14 bases between the germline ends. The CDR3 extends over 14 amino acids. Germline V gene sequence: CDR1 KGHSH, CDR2 LQKENI. CDR3 residues: CASSPGGAEAEAFF. The CDR3 DNA sequence: TGTGCCAGCTCACCGGGCGGTGCGGAGGCTGAAGCTTTCTTT.

The chain carries TRBV9 and TRBJ1-6; no firm D call. Trimming shortened V by 3 bases and J by 8 bases, and 12 bases separated the two germline ends. This CDR3 has 14 amino acids. Germline V gene lookup returns CDR1 SGDLS and CDR2 YYNGEE. CDR3: CASSAPGRYSPLHF. The CDR3 DNA is TGTGCCAGCAGCGCCCCGGGGAGATATTCACCCCTCCACTTT.

This clone appeared a few times. The rearrangement uses TRBV7-2 and TRBJ2-7, with 7 bases that match TRBD2. The J segment lost 1 base and the V segment lost 1 base, leaving 1 base of the junction unmatched. Germline V gene sequence: CDR1 SGHTA, CDR2 FQGNSA. The CDR3 sequence is 14 residues long. The CDR3 region has the DNA TGTGCCAGCAGCTTAGTGCGGGAGTCCTACGAGCAGTACTTC. This gives the protein CASSLVRESYEQYF.

The chain couples TRBV7-2 to TRBJ2-7; no reliable D call. Trimming removed 4 bases from V and 0 bases from J, with 7 bases in between. The CDR3 contains 13 residues. Germline V gene sequence: CDR1 SGHTA, CDR2 FQGNSA. CDR3 nucleotide sequence: TGTGCCAGCAGCTCGATGAGCTCCTACGAGCAGTACTTC. Translated, it gives CASSSMSSYEQYF.

This clone appeared a few times. The chain couples TRBV12-5 to TRBJ2-1; 8 positions match TRBD1. CDR3 length: 12 residues. CDR1 is LGHNT and CDR2 is FRNRAP in the germline V gene. Trimming at V came to 6 bases and at J to 9 bases, leaving 4 bases not matched to a gene. CDR3 sequence reads: CASGRGQGEQFF. The CDR3 nucleotides are TGTGCTAGTGGCCGTGGACAGGGTGAGCAGTTCTTC.

The J gene is TRBJ2-7, the V gene TRBV7-7; the match to TRBD2 covers 9 bases. CDR3 size: 14 residues. Looked up from germline, CDR1 is SSHAT and CDR2 is FNYEAQ (reference sequence). V was pared by 5 bases and J by 3 bases, with 5 bases of the junction left unmatched. The CDR3 sequence: CASSPLAGNYEQYF. For the CDR3, the DNA is TGTGCCAGCAGCCCCCTAGCGGGAAACTACGAGCAGTACTTC. The whole variable domain, filled in from reference TRBV7-7 and TRBJ2-7, reads GAGVSQSPRYKVTKRGQDVTLRCDPISSHATLYWYQQALGQGPEFLTYFNYEAQPDKSGLPSDRFSAERPEGSISTLTIQRTEQRDSAMYRCASSPLAGNYEQYFGPGTRLTVT.

The chain has TRBV27 and TRBJ1-1; possible D gene TRBD1, 5 bases. This CDR3 contains 14 residues. V was shortened by 5 bases and J by 5 bases, with 15 bases between the two germline ends. Germline values: CDR1 MNHEY, CDR2 SMNVEV (reference sequence). This chain's CDR3 is CASSIQVVGTEAFF. CDR3 nucleotide sequence: TGTGCCAGCAGTATACAGGTAGTCGGGACTGAAGCTTTCTTT.

The rearrangement links TRBV28 to TRBJ1-1; 10 bases align to TRBD1. Germline trimming cut 5 bases from V and 10 bases from J; bases unmatched to any gene: 10. Germline CDR1 MDHEN, CDR2 SYDVKM. The CDR3 is 14 residues long. The DNA for the CDR3 is TGTGCCAGCAGTCGTCCGACAGGGGGCGCATCAGCTTTCTTT. As protein: CASSRPTGGASAFF.

The chain couples TRBV6-6 to TRBJ2-5; TRBD1 might be the D (6 bases). Germline V gene data show CDR1 as MNHNY and CDR2 as SVGAGI (reference sequence). The CDR3 has 16 amino acids. V was cut by 0 bases and J by 2 bases, with 13 bases left in between. CDR3 loop: CASSYSQGLRQETQYF. CDR3 in DNA: TGTGCCAGCAGTTACTCGCAGGGGTTGCGGCAAGAGACCCAGTACTTC.

The gene calls are TRBV11-2 and TRBJ1-5; D is perhaps TRBD1 (5 bases). Trimming took off 4 bases at V and 3 bases at J, with 13 bases between the two ends. This CDR3 region has 15 residues. Germline V CDR1 and CDR2: SGHAT, FQNNGV. CDR3 residues: CASSSDGADNQPQHF. Written as DNA, the CDR3 is TGTGCCAGCAGCTCCGATGGGGCAGACAATCAGCCCCAGCATTTT.

This chain connects TRBV7-9 to TRBJ2-1; 9 bases agree with TRBD2. Germline CDR1 reads SEHNR; CDR2 reads FQNEAQ (reference sequence). This CDR3 is 14 amino acids long. The V gene end was trimmed by 4 bases and the J gene end by 8 bases; junction bases not matched to a gene: 6. CDR3 residues: CASSSGLAWDEQFF. The CDR3 DNA reads TGTGCCAGCAGCTCCGGACTAGCGTGGGATGAGCAGTTCTTC.

The rearrangement joins TRBV25-1 to TRBJ1-2; no clear D gene. Trimming cost V 3 bases and J 4 bases, with 6 bases left between them. CDR1 and CDR2 (germline): MGHDK, SYGVNS. CDR3 length: 12 residues. The CDR3 coding sequence is TGTGCCAGCAGTGAGCAGATCTATGGCTACACCTTC. Translated, it gives CASSEQIYGYTF.

This clone was recorded only once. CDR3 amino acids: CASSRRDNRGETQYF. The CDR3 bases are TGTGCCAGCAGCCGTCGGGACAATAGGGGAGAGACCCAGTACTTC. This chain connects TRBV7-2 to TRBJ2-5, with D perhaps TRBD1 (6 bases). The CDR3 covers 15 residues. The germline V and J ends were trimmed by 5 bases and 4 bases, with 17 bases remaining between them. Germline CDR1 is SGHTA and CDR2 is FQGNSA.

This rearrangement joins TRBV5-1 to TRBJ2-7; D perhaps matches TRBD2 (7 bases). Trimming pared 2 bases from V and 9 bases from J, leaving 15 bases between. This CDR3 comprises 13 residues. Germline V gives CDR1 SGHRS, CDR2 YFSETQ. The CDR3 loop is CASSFGPGGGQYF. The CDR3 nucleotides read TGCGCCAGCAGCTTTGGACCGGGGGGCGGGCAGTACTTC.

This clone showed up just a few times. CDR3 loop: CASMEPGRADEKLFF. The DNA for the CDR3 is TGTGCCAGCATGGAGCCGGGCAGGGCCGATGAAAAACTGTTTTTT. The gene calls are TRBV2 and TRBJ1-4, with D possibly matching TRBD1 (5 bases). There are 15 residues in the CDR3. The V end lost 7 bases, the J end lost 6 bases, and 18 bases lay between the germline ends. The V gene's germline CDR1 is SNHLY and CDR2 FYNNEI.

This clone was observed a handful of times. The rearrangement links TRBV2 to TRBJ2-3; 9 bases match TRBD2. V was pared by 11 bases and J by 0 bases, with 6 bases of the junction left unmatched. CDR3 size: 14 residues. Germline-derived CDR1 and CDR2 are SNHLY and FYNNEI. CDR3 in DNA: TGTGCCGGACTAGCGCGCGTGAGCACAGATACGCAGTATTTT. This sequence encodes CAGLARVSTDTQYF.

In DNA form, the CDR3 reads TGTGCCAGCAGCAAAGGCGGGCTCGCCACCTACGAGCAGTACTTC. Translation: CASSKGGLATYEQYF. The chain recombines TRBV21-1 with TRBJ2-7; the D call TRBD2 from the table was never checked on the DNA. TRBV21-1 is marked as a pseudogene. CDR3 size: 15 residues.

This rearrangement joins TRBV27 to TRBJ1-1; the D gene is possibly TRBD1 (6 bases). Germline-derived CDR1 and CDR2 are MNHEY and SMNVEV (reference sequence). The CDR3 contains 13 residues. The ends were cut back, 5 bases at V and 4 bases at J, with 11 bases in the middle. CDR3 protein: CASSPADSTEAFF. DNA of the CDR3: TGTGCCAGCAGTCCCGCGGACAGCACTGAAGCTTTCTTT.

The chain is built from TRBV30 and TRBJ1-2; TRBD1 matches at 11 bases. Germline lookup yields CDR1 GTSNPN and CDR2 SVGIG (reference sequence). The CDR3 loop spans 13 amino acids. V was clipped by 2 bases and J by 12 bases; unmatched bases: 8. CDR3 sequence reads: CAWSTGTGGSHTF. CDR3 bases: TGTGCCTGGAGTACCGGGACAGGGGGTTCACACACCTTC.

The CDR3 spells CASSLETGNQPQHF. As DNA, the CDR3 is TGTGCCAGCAGCTTAGAAACAGGGAACCAGCCCCAGCATTTT. This chain links TRBV7-9 with TRBJ1-5, with a weak D call TRBD1 (6 bases). Deletions cut 1 base from V and 7 bases from J, with 11 bases between. The CDR3 extends over 14 amino acids. Germline V gene lookup returns CDR1 SEHNR and CDR2 FQNEAQ (reference sequence).

This chain links TRBV7-8 with TRBJ2-1, with a possible D match to TRBD1 (6 bases). Trimming removed 1 base at V and 8 bases at J, with 6 bases between. Germline values: CDR1 SGHVS, CDR2 FQNEAQ. This CDR3 is built from 12 residues. In nucleotides, the CDR3 is TGTGCCAGCAGCTTAGAGGGGGATGAGCAGTTCTTC. This gives the protein CASSLEGDEQFF. Full variable domain (remainder filled in from reference TRBV7-8 and TRBJ2-1): GAGVSQSPRYKVAKRGQDVALRCDPISGHVSLFWYQQALGQGPEFLTYFQNEAQLDKSGLPSDRFFAERPEGSVSTLKIQRTQQEDSAVYLCASSLEGDEQFFGPGTRLTVL.

The chain employs TRBV27 and TRBJ2-3; 8 nucleotides agree with TRBD1. Germline V lookup: CDR1 MNHEY, CDR2 SMNVEV (reference sequence). After removal of 5 bases from V and 1 base from J, the junction contained 11 bases not matched to a gene. CDR3 length: 17 amino acids. As DNA, the CDR3 is TGTGCCAGCAGTCTCCATGGACAGGGTACGGGCACAGATACGCAGTATTTT. It is translated as CASSLHGQGTGTDTQYF.

This chain links TRBV28 with TRBJ2-1; D possibly corresponds to TRBD2 (5 bases). CDR1 is MDHEN, CDR2 SYDVKM, per germline. Trimming took 7 bases from V and 4 from J, leaving 14 bases between them. This CDR3 spans 14 amino acids. CDR3 nucleotides: TGTGCCAGCAACAGAGGGATAGGATACAATGAGCAGTTCTTC. Translated, it gives CASNRGIGYNEQFF.